This T cell receptor (beta chain) is drawn from a study of T-cell memory formation after mild COVID-19. Overall study context: Clusters of TCRs were largely donor specific.

Employing constant-segment primers, 5'RACE generated TCR alpha and TCR beta cDNA libraries bearing sample barcodes and UMIs. TCRdb re-analysed the 5' RACE reads in MiXCR, keeping a single row per CDR3 protein. The data contain 350,000 to 400,000 distinct CDR3 sequences, about 21% of them seen just once; the ten biggest clones take up approximately 12%. Trimming took 0 bases from V and 4 from J, leaving 10 bases between them. The germline V gene encodes CDR1 SGHRS and CDR2 YFSETQ. The CDR3 covers 15 residues. As regards this clonotype: Its antigen is unknown.

Findings and caveats of the study: Prior to infection, memory already included some responding clones, suggesting cross-reactive memory joined.

The receptor was isolated from an adult woman who had mild COVID-19 (a few samples of this study predate the infection). Cell type and time point are not known. The genes are TRBV5-1 and TRBJ2-2; no firm D call. The sample comprised PBMCs or a T cell subset sorted from them (not recorded which). CDR3 amino acids: CASSLAAPGTGELFF. CDR3 in DNA: TGCGCCAGCAGCTTGGCGGCCCCGGGCACCGGGGAGCTGTTTTTT.